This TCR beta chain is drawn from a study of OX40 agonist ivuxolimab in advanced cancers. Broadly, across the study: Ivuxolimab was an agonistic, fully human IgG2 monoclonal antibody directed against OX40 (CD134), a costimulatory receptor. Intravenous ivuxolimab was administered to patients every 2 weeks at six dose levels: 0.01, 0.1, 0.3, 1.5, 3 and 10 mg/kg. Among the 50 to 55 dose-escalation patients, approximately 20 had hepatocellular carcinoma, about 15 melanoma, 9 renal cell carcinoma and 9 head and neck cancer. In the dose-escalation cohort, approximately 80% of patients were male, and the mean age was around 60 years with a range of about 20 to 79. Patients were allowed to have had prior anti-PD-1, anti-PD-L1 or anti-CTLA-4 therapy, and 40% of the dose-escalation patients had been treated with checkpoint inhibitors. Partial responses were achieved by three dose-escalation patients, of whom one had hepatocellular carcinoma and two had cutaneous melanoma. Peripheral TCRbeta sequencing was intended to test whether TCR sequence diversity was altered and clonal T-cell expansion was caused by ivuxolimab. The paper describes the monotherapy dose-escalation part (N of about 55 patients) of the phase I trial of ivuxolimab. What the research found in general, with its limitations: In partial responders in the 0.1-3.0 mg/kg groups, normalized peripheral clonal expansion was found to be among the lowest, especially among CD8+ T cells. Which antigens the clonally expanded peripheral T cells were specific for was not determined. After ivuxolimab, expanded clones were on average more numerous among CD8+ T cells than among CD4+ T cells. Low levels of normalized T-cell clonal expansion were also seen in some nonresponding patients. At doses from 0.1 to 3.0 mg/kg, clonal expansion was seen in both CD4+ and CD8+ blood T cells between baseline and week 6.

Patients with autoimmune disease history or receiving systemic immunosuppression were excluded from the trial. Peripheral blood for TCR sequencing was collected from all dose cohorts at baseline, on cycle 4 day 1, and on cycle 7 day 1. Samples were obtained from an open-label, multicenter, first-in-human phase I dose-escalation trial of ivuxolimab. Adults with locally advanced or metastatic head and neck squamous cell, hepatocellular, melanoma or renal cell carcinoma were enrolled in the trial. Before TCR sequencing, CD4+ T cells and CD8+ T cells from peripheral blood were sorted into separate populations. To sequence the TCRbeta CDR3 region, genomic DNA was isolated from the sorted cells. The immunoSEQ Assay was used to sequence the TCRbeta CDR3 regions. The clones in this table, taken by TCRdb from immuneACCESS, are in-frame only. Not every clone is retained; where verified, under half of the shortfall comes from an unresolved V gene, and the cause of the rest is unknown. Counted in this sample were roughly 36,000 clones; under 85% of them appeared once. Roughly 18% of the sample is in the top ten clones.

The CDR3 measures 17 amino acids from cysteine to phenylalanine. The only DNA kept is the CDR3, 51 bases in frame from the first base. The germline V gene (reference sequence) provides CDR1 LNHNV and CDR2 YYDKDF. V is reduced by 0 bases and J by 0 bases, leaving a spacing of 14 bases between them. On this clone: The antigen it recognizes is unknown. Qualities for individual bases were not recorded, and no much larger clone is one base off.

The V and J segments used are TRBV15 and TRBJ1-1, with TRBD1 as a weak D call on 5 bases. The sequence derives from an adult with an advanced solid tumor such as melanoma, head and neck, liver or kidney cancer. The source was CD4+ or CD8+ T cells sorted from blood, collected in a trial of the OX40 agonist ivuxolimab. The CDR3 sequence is CATSRDISGQLNTEAFF. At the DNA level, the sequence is TGTGCCACCAGCAGAGATATATCGGGGCAGCTGAACACTGAAGCTTTCTTT. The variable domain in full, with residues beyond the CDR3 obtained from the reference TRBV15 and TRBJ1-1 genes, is DAMVIQNPRYQVTQFGKPVTLSCSQTLNHNVMYWYQQKSSQAPKLLFHYYDKDFNNEADTPDNFQSRRPNTSFCFLDIRSPGLGDTAMYLCATSRDISGQLNTEAFFGQGTRLTVV.